The next 2 T cell receptor beta chains were all read from a single sample in a study of blood T cells in healthy people across ages. Then a second PCR, running about 7 to 11 cycles, was carried out with a sample-barcoded 5' primer and a J-beta primer mix. TCRdb ran MiXCR on the 5' RACE reads and lists one entry per CDR3 protein. The sample records some 750,000 distinct CDR3 sequences, 22% being singletons. Sequencing was done on a sample of blood. The source of these receptors is a man aged 70-80 years in good health.

V usage is TRBV20-1 and J usage is TRBJ2-7; 10 nucleotides align to TRBD2. With the DNA end fitting TRBJ2-1 better, the J assignment may be wrong. The CDR3 runs 13 residues. Germline assignment: CDR1 DFQATT and CDR2 SNEGSKA (reference sequence). The CDR3 sequence: CSARGLAGYEQFF. CDR3 bases: TGCAGTGCTAGAGGACTAGCGGGTTATGAGCAGTTCTTC.

The chain links TRBV6-1 to TRBJ1-1; tentatively, D is TRBD1 (5 bases). The V and J ends lost 5 bases and 3 bases respectively, with 16 bases between them. This CDR3 has 15 residues. Germline-derived CDR1 and CDR2 are MNHNS and SASEGT. The CDR3 reads CASSNPGGLDTEAFF. The CDR3 DNA reads as TGTGCCAGCAGTAACCCGGGGGGTCTGGACACTGAAGCTTTCTTT.